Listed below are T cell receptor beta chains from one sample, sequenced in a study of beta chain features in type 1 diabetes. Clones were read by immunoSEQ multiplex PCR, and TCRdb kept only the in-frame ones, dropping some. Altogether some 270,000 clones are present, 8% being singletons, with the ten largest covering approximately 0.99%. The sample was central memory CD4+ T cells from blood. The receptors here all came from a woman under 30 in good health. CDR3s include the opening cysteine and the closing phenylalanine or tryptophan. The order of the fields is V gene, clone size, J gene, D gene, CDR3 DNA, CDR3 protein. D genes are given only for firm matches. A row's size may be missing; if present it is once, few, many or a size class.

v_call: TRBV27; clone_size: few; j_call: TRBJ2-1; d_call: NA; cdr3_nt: TGTGCCAGCAGACGCGCTGAAAATGAGCAGTTCTTC; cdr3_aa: CASRRAENEQFF
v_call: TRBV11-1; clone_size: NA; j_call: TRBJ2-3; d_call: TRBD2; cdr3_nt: TGTGCCAGCAGCTTACTAGCGGGGTTCACAGATACGCAGTATTTT; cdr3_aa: CASSLLAGFTDTQYF
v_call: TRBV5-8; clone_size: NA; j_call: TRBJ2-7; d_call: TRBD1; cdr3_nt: TGTGCCAGCAGCCCTCGGGACAGTTCGATTCCGTACGAGCAGTACTTC; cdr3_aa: CASSPRDSSIPYEQYF
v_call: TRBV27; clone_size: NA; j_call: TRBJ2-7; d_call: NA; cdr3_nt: TGTGCCAGCAGTCTCATGCACAGCTACGAGCAGTACTTC; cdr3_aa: CASSLMHSYEQYF
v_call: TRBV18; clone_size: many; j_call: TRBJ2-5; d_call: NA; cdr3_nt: TGTGCCAGCTCACCGTCAGGGACCGAGACCCAGTACTTC; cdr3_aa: CASSPSGTETQYF
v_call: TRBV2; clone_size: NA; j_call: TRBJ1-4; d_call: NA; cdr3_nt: TGTGCCAGCAATCCTACAGGGATCGTTCAGGCAACTAATGAAAAACTGTTTTTT; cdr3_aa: CASNPTGIVQATNEKLFF
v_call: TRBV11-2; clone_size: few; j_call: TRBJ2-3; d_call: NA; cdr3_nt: TGTGCCAGCAGCTTAGGATCGCCAGATACGCAGTATTTT; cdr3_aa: CASSLGSPDTQYF
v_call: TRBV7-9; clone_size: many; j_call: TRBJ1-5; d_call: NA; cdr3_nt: TGTGCCAGCAGCTTAGGAGGGTTGGGCAATCAGCCCCAGCATTTT; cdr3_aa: CASSLGGLGNQPQHF
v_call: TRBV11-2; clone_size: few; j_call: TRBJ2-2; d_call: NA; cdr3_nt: TGTGCCAGCAGCTTGGTAGGCTTAGCGGTCGGGGAGCTGTTTTTT; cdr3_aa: CASSLVGLAVGELFF
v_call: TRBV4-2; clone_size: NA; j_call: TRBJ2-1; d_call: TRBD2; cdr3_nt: TGTGCCAGCAGCCGAAGACTAGCGGGGGGGCGCGATGAGCAGTTCTTC; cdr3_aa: CASSRRLAGGRDEQFF
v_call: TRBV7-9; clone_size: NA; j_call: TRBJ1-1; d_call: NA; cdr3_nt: TGTGCCAGCAGCCTCCCGGGGGCTGAAGCTTTCTTT; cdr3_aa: CASSLPGAEAFF
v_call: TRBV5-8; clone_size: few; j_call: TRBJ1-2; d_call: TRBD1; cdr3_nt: TGTGCCAGCAGATCTCGGACAGGGACTAACTATGGCTACACCTTC; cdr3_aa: CASRSRTGTNYGYTF
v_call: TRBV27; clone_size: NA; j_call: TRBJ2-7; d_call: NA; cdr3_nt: TGTGCCAGCAGTTCCATCCAGGGGGTCGGCGGGATTCACGAGCAGTACTTC; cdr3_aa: CASSSIQGVGGIHEQYF
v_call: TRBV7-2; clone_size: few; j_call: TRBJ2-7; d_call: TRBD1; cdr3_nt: TGTGCCAGCAGCTCCGACAGGGCGGGTATCTACGAGCAGTACTTC; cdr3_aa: CASSSDRAGIYEQYF
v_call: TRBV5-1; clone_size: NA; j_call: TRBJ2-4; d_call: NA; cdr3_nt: TGCGCCAGCAGCTTGTGGACGGGCGATAAAAACATTCAGTACTTC; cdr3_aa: CASSLWTGDKNIQYF
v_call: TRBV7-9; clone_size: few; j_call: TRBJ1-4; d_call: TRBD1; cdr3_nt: TGTGCCAGCAGCCGCGGACAGGGCTGGGAAAAACTGTTTTTT; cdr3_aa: CASSRGQGWEKLFF
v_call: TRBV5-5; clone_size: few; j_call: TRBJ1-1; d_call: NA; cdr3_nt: TGTGCCAGCAGCCCTTCAAGCGACACTGAAGCTTTCTTT; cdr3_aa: CASSPSSDTEAFF
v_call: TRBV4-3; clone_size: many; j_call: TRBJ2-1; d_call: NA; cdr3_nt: TGCGCCAGCAGCCAAGACATGCTCGCTAACACAAACAATGAGCAGTTCTTC; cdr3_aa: CASSQDMLANTNNEQFF
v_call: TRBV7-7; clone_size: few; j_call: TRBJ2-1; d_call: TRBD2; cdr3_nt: TGTGCCAGCAGCATGGGACTAGCGGGGGGAAACAATGAGCAGTTCTTC; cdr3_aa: CASSMGLAGGNNEQFF
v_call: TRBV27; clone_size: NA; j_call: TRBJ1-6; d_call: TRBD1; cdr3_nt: TGTGCCAGCAGTTCTCCCGGACAGGTTAATTCACCCCTCCACTTT; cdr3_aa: CASSSPGQVNSPLHF
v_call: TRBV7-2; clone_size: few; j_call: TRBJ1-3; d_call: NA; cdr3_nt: TGTGCCAGCAGCTTAGACTTAGGAAACACCATATATTTT; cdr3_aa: CASSLDLGNTIYF
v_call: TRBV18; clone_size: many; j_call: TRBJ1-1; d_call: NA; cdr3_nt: TGTGCCAGCTCCCGGGGGGAGACTGAAGCTTTCTTT; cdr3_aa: CASSRGETEAFF
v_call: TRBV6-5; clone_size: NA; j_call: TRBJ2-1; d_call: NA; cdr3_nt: TGTGCCACCTCCGCCCGGCGCGACAATGAGCAGTTCTTC; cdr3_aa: CATSARRDNEQFF
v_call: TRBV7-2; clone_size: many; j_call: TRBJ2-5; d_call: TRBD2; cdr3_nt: TGTGCCAGCAGAACATCGGCGGGAGCGCAAGAGACCCAGTACTTC; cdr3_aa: CASRTSAGAQETQYF
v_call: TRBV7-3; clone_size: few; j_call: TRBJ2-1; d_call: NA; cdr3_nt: TGTGCCAGCAGCTTAGTCCTGAGCAATGAGCAGTTCTTC; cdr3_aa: CASSLVLSNEQFF
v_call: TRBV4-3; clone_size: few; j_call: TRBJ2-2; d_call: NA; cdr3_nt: TGCGCCAGCAGCCACGGGCAATTTAACACCGGGGAGCTGTTTTTT; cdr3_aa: CASSHGQFNTGELFF
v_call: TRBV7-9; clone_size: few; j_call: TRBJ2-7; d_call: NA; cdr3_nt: TGTGCCAGCAGCTTAGGGGACCTGAGGATCGAGCAGTACTTC; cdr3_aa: CASSLGDLRIEQYF
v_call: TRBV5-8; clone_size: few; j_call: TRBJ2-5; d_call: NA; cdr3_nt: TGTGCCAGCAGCTTGTATAACAAAGAGACCCAGTACTTC; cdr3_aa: CASSLYNKETQYF
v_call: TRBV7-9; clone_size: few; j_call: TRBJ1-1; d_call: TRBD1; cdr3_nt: TGTGCCAGCAGCTTATACAGGGGGCTTAGTAACACTGAAGCTTTCTTT; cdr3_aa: CASSLYRGLSNTEAFF